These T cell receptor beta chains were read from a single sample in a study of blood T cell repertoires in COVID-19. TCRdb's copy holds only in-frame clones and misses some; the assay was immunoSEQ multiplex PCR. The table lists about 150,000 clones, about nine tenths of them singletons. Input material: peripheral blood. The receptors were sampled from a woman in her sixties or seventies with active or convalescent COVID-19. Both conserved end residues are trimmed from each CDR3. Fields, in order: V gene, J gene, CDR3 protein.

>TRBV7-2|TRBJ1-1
ASRGRTGRTEAF
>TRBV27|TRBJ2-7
ASSRPGQAYEQY
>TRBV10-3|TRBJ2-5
AISESSRETQY
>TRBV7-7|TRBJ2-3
ASSQGLAGTDTQY
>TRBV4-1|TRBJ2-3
ASSQSTRSTDTQY
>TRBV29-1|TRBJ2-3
SVEGGGGAADTQY
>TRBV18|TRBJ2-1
ASSPGIAGAYNEQF
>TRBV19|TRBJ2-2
ASNRQGANTGELF
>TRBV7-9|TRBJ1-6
ASSSGQYNSPLH
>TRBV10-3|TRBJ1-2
AISEKGQGSYGYT
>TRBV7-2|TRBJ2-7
ASSSLAVASEQY
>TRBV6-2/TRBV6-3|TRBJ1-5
ASSYYLLSNQPQH
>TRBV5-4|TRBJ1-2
ASSPGTGGDYGYT
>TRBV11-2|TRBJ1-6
ASSLGTGVTSPLH
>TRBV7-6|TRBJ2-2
ASSLTDSRNTGELF
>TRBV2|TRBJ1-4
ASWGQAREKLF
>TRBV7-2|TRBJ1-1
ASRLQGWGTEAF
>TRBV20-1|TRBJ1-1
SARANTEAF
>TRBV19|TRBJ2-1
ASSGPGQGADEQF
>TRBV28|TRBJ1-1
ASSSGQGNTEAF
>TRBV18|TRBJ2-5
ASSPGTLRETQY
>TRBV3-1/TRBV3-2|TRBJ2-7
ASSQSSGVYEQY